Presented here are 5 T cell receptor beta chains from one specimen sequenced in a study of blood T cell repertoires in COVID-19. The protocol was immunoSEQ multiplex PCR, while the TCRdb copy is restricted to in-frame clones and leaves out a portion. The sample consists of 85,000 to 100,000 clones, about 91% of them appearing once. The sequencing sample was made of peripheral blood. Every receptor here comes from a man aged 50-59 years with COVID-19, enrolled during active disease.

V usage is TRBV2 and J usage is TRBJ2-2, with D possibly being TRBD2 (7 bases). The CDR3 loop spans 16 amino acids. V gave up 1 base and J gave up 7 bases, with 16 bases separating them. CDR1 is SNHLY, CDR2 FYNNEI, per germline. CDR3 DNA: TGTGCCAGCAGTGAAGTTGTGGGGGGGCCTTTCGGGGAGCTGTTTTTT. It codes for CASSEVVGGPFGELFF. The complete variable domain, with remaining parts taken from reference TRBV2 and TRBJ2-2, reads EPEVTQTPSHQVTQMGQEVILRCVPISNHLYFYWYRQILGQKVEFLVSFYNNEISEKSEIFDDQFSVERPDGSNFTLKIRSTKLEDSAMYFCASSEVVGGPFGELFFGEGSRLTVL.

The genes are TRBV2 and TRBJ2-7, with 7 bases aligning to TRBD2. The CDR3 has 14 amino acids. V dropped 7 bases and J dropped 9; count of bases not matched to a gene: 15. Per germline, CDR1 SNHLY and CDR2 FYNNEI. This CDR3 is CASKAPSGTLRQYF. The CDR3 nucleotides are TGTGCCAGCAAGGCGCCTAGCGGCACCCTCCGGCAGTACTTC. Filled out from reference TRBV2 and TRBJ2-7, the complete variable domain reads EPEVTQTPSHQVTQMGQEVILRCVPISNHLYFYWYRQILGQKVEFLVSFYNNEISEKSEIFDDQFSVERPDGSNFTLKIRSTKLEDSAMYFCASKAPSGTLRQYFGPGTRLTVT.

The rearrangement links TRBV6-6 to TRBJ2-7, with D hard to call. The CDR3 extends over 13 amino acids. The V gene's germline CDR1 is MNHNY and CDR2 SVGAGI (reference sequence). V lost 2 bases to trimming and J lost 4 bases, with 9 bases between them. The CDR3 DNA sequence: TGTGCCAGCAGTTACCCGCAGAGGTACGAGCAGTACTTC. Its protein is CASSYPQRYEQYF.

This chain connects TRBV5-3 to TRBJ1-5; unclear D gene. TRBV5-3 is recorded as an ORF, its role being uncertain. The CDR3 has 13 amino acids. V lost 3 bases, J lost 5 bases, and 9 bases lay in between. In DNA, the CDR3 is TGTGCCAGAAGCTGGAGAGCGGATCAGCCCCAGCATTTT. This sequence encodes CARSWRADQPQHF.

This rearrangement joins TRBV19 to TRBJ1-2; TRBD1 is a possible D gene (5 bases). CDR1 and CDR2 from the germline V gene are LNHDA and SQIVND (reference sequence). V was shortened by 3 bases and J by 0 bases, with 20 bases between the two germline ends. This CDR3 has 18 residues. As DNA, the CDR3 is TGTGCCAGTAGTATTAGCGGCACAAGGGGAAGTACTAACTATGGCTACACCTTC. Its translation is CASSISGTRGSTNYGYTF.